Listed here are 24 T cell receptor beta chains from one sample, sequenced in a study of OX40 agonist ivuxolimab in advanced cancers. Some clones are missing from TCRdb's copy, which holds only in-frame ones; the method was immunoSEQ multiplex PCR. The table shows 25,000 to 35,000 clones, with approximately 86% occurring only once. Sample: CD4+ or CD8+ T cells sorted from blood, taken in a trial of the OX40 agonist ivuxolimab. The receptors here all came from an adult with an advanced solid tumor such as melanoma, head and neck, liver or kidney cancer.

The chain has TRBV5-5 and TRBJ1-5; 8 nucleotides match TRBD1. This CDR3 is built from 17 residues. The germline V gene encodes CDR1 SGHKS and CDR2 YYEKEE (reference sequence). Germline trimming cut 3 bases from V and 7 bases from J; bases unmatched to any gene: 15. CDR3 in DNA: TGTGCCAGCAGCTCGGGACAGGTCCCGGTACCCGGACAGCCCCAGCATTTT. This sequence encodes CASSSGQVPVPGQPQHF.

The chain carries TRBV10-3 and TRBJ1-5; a possible D gene is TRBD1 (6 bases). Between the trimmed V and J ends, which lost 10 bases and 3 bases, there was a span of 10 bases. Germline V lookup: CDR1 ENHRY, CDR2 SYGVKD. This CDR3 comprises 12 residues. The CDR3 loop is CATRQANQPQHF. In DNA, the CDR3 is TGTGCCACCCGACAGGCCAATCAGCCCCAGCATTTT.

In its sample, this clone was seen a few times. The rearrangement uses TRBV2 and TRBJ2-5; 8 positions match TRBD2. The CDR3 covers 16 residues. V was pared by 0 bases and J by 5 bases, with 8 bases of the junction left unmatched. Germline V gene sequence: CDR1 SNHLY, CDR2 FYNNEI. CDR3 sequence: CASSEAGAGAWETQYF. The CDR3 DNA reads TGTGCCAGCAGTGAAGCCGGAGCGGGGGCGTGGGAGACCCAGTACTTC.

The J gene is TRBJ2-3, the V gene TRBV27, with D perhaps TRBD2 (5 bases). The CDR3 covers 16 residues. V gave up 4 bases and J gave up 0 bases, with 14 bases separating them. CDR1 MNHEY and CDR2 SMNVEV come from the germline V gene (reference sequence). CDR3 DNA sequence: TGTGCCAGCAGTTCTCTGAGGGCGGTTAGCACAGATACGCAGTATTTT. Residues: CASSSLRAVSTDTQYF.

The chain carries TRBV5-6 and TRBJ2-1, with 10 bases identical to TRBD1. Germline CDR1 reads SGHDT; CDR2 reads YYEEEE. Trimming cost V 2 bases and J 6 bases; bases outside gene matches: 2. The CDR3 is 14 residues long. In DNA form, the CDR3 reads TGTGCCAGCAGCTTCCGGGACAGGGGCAATGAGCAGTTCTTC. Amino acid sequence: CASSFRDRGNEQFF.

This rearrangement joins TRBV5-4 to TRBJ2-1; a weak D match, TRBD1 (5 bases). The CDR3 totals 14 residues. The germline gives CDR1 SGHNT, CDR2 YYREEE (reference sequence). Trimming stripped 0 bases from V and 6 bases from J, with 10 bases between. DNA for the CDR3: TGTGCCAGCAGCTTGGGGGGCCTTGGCAATGAGCAGTTCTTC. This gives the protein CASSLGGLGNEQFF.

This clone ranks as medium-sized. V is TRBV27 and J is TRBJ1-6; D ambiguous. Trimming removed 3 bases from V and 9 bases from J, with 18 bases in between. Germline V gene sequence: CDR1 MNHEY, CDR2 SMNVEV (reference sequence). There are 16 residues in the CDR3. The CDR3 DNA reads TGTGCCAGCAGTTTGTGGTCCGTACTCCGGGGTTCACCCCTCCACTTT. It encodes CASSLWSVLRGSPLHF.

The V call is TRBV11-2, the J call TRBJ2-1; 9 bases map to TRBD2. The germline gives CDR1 SGHAT, CDR2 FQNNGV. The CDR3 is made up of 15 amino acids. V was pared by 3 bases and J by 9 bases, with 9 bases of the junction left unmatched. The DNA for the CDR3 is TGTGCCAGCAGCTTCCCGGATAGCGGGGGAGTTGAGCAGTTCTTC. Translation gives CASSFPDSGGVEQFF.

This clone has a handful of counts. This chain uses TRBV27 with TRBJ2-7; D is undetermined. From germline, CDR1 is MNHEY and CDR2 SMNVEV (reference sequence). There are 15 residues in the CDR3. V was shortened by 5 bases and J by 4 bases, with 18 bases between the two germline ends. Here the CDR3 reads CASSLSSGFVYEQYF. CDR3 DNA: TGTGCCAGCAGTCTCTCCTCAGGCTTCGTTTACGAGCAGTACTTC.

This clone was seen only a few times. This chain joins TRBV5-1 and TRBJ2-7; D gene ambiguous. Germline CDR1 reads SGHRS; CDR2 reads YFSETQ. V shed 3 bases and J shed 2 bases, with 3 bases lying between them. The CDR3 length is 11 residues. The CDR3 nucleotides read TGCGCCAGCAGCTCTACCTACGAGCAGTACTTC. Its protein product is CASSSTYEQYF.

The V and J genes are TRBV6-5 and TRBJ2-7; 9 nucleotides match TRBD1. CDR3 length equals 13 residues. J was trimmed by 6 bases and V by 5 bases; bases with no gene match: 5. From germline, CDR1 is MNHEY and CDR2 SVGAGI. The DNA of the CDR3 is TGTGCCAGCAGTCCGGGACAGGGCCGCGAGCAGTACTTC. It encodes CASSPGQGREQYF.

The chain has TRBV27 and TRBJ2-7; 11 positions match TRBD2. V lost 3 bases and J lost 2; bases outside the gene matches: 9. The CDR3 is 17 amino acids. CDR1 is MNHEY and CDR2 is SMNVEV in the germline V gene (reference sequence). The CDR3 region is CASSLAKPLAGAYEQYF. The CDR3 nucleotides are TGTGCCAGCAGTTTGGCAAAACCACTAGCGGGGGCCTACGAGCAGTACTTC.

The chain recombines TRBV11-2 with TRBJ2-7, with D perhaps matching TRBD2 (6 bases). In germline, CDR1 is SGHAT, CDR2 FQNNGV. Deletions cut 5 bases from V and 4 bases from J, with 18 bases between. The CDR3 totals 15 residues. As DNA, the CDR3 is TGTGCCAGCAGCCGTTCGCGGGCTGGGGGGTACGAGCAGTACTTC. Residues: CASSRSRAGGYEQYF.

With regard to this clone: One junction end does not reproduce the germline sequence, and a read error may be involved. The sample contains more than one DNA sequence encoding this CDR3. Here the CDR3 reads CASSLDPGGRETQYF. In nucleotides, the CDR3 is TGCGCCAGCAGCTTGGACCCGGGGGGACGGGAGACCCAGTACTTC. The chain carries TRBV5-6 and TRBJ2-5; 7 bases match TRBD2. Germline V gene sequence: CDR1 SGHDT, CDR2 YYEEEE. The CDR3 is made up of 15 amino acids.

This clone was observed once. The chain has TRBV9 and TRBJ2-7; TRBD1 matches 7 bases. Germline CDR1 and CDR2: SGDLS and YYNGEE. V trimming: 3 bases; J trimming: 5 bases; junction bases outside the gene matches: 8. The CDR3 is 14 residues long. CDR3 amino acids: CASSGPTGPDEQYF. The CDR3 DNA reads as TGTGCCAGCAGCGGTCCGACAGGGCCAGACGAGCAGTACTTC.

The chain couples TRBV27 to TRBJ1-1; unclear D gene. The CDR3 extends over 15 amino acids. The germline V gene has CDR1 MNHEY and CDR2 SMNVEV (reference sequence). V lost 5 bases to trimming and J lost 0 bases, with 13 bases between them. Written as DNA, the CDR3 is TGTGCCAGCAGTCTACGCTGGGCCCTGAACACTGAAGCTTTCTTT. This gives the protein CASSLRWALNTEAFF.

This clone has only one observation. The chain recombines TRBV5-1 with TRBJ2-5, with 10 nucleotides matching TRBD1. Germline assignment: CDR1 SGHRS and CDR2 YFSETQ. J gave up 1 base and V 1 base, and 1 base lay outside the gene matches. This CDR3 has 15 amino acids. The CDR3 reads CASSLRDRGQETQYF. CDR3 bases: TGCGCCAGCAGCTTGCGGGACAGGGGCCAAGAGACCCAGTACTTC.

The chain is built from TRBV4-2 and TRBJ1-1; D possibly corresponds to TRBD1 (6 bases). The CDR3 runs 15 residues. The germline CDR1 and CDR2 sequences are LGHNA and YNFKEQ. Between the trimmed V and J ends, which lost 0 bases and 0 bases, there was a span of 8 bases. This CDR3 reads CASSQEDSLNTEAFF. CDR3 coding DNA: TGTGCCAGCAGCCAAGAGGACAGCCTGAACACTGAAGCTTTCTTT.

This chain joins TRBV13 and TRBJ2-2; D not resolved. Germline CDR1 and CDR2: PRHDT and FYEKMQ (reference sequence). V lost 2 bases to trimming and J lost 0 bases, with 7 bases between them. This CDR3 spans 15 amino acids. The CDR3 reads CASSLPLTNTGELFF. The CDR3 DNA is TGTGCCAGCAGCTTACCACTAACGAACACCGGGGAGCTGTTTTTT.

J is TRBJ1-1 and V is TRBV6-5, with TRBD1 matching 9 bases. From germline, CDR1 is MNHEY and CDR2 SVGAGI. The V and J ends lost 4 bases and 3 bases, in that order; junction bases with no gene match: 6. CDR3 size: 15 residues. Here the CDR3 DNA reads TGTGCCAGCAGTTCCCCCGGGACAGGGTACACTGAAGCTTTCTTT. Its protein is CASSSPGTGYTEAFF.

The chain links TRBV19 to TRBJ2-7; D gene unclear. Germline CDR1 and CDR2: LNHDA and SQIVND (reference sequence). Trimming pared 1 base from V and 6 bases from J, leaving 13 bases between. This CDR3 has 14 residues. CDR3 sequence reads: CASSIGDLTGEQYF. CDR3 coding DNA: TGTGCCAGTAGTATAGGGGATTTGACGGGCGAGCAGTACTTC.

The J gene is TRBJ1-2, the V gene TRBV6-6; tentatively, D is TRBD1 (6 bases). The CDR3 length is 16 residues. The germline V gene encodes CDR1 MNHNY and CDR2 SVGAGI (reference sequence). Trimming removed 2 bases at V and 5 bases at J, with 18 bases between. This CDR3 reads CASSYTVGTRGYGYTF. CDR3 coding DNA: TGTGCCAGCAGTTACACCGTGGGGACGAGGGGGTATGGCTACACCTTC.

J is TRBJ1-6 and V is TRBV6-1; D uncertain. The CDR3 is 13 amino acids. Trimming removed 7 bases at V and 9 bases at J, with 13 bases between. The germline V gene encodes CDR1 MNHNS and CDR2 SASEGT. The CDR3 protein is CASKEEIGSPLHF. The CDR3 nucleotides read TGTGCCAGCAAGGAGGAGATTGGTTCACCCCTCCACTTT.

A single count supports this clone. V is TRBV4-1 and J is TRBJ2-5; D is unresolved. CDR3 size: 14 residues. Trimming took 3 bases from V and 2 from J, leaving 10 bases between them. From germline, CDR1 is MGHRA and CDR2 YSYEKL. This CDR3 is CASSQLGYQETQYF. DNA of the CDR3: TGCGCCAGCAGCCAGTTGGGGTATCAAGAGACCCAGTACTTC.